Listed below are T cell receptor beta chains from one sample, sequenced in a study of tumor-infiltrating lymphocytes in primary liver carcinoma. TCRdb called the multiplex PCR reads again in MiXCR, with one record for every CDR3 protein. The sample has over 40,000 distinct CDR3 sequences, over 65% seen once. The sample comprised liver tumor tissue from sampling region 5. The receptors originated from a man aged 40-50 years with primary liver carcinoma and hepatitis B virus infection. Each CDR3 is given with its conserved first and last residue. Part of the rows lack a size; the others show once, few, many or a class for expanded clones.

clone_size: NA; v_call: TRBV5-5; cdr3_aa: CASSPPTVIPLQYF
clone_size: NA; v_call: TRBV28; cdr3_aa: CASRSGIGRNYGYTF
clone_size: many; v_call: TRBV7-3; cdr3_aa: CASSLGSPGAGNTIYF
clone_size: few; v_call: TRBV27; cdr3_aa: CASSLRDRGGEQYF
clone_size: NA; v_call: TRBV5-1; cdr3_aa: CASSLGVFPYTQYF
clone_size: medium-sized; v_call: TRBV6-6; cdr3_aa: CASSYSPGQAYTDTQYF
clone_size: NA; v_call: TRBV5-1; cdr3_aa: CASIFYTGELFF
clone_size: once; v_call: TRBV5-1; cdr3_aa: CASSLHPGDDKMFF
clone_size: NA; v_call: TRBV11-2; cdr3_aa: CASLGLNTEAFF
clone_size: NA; v_call: TRBV3-1; cdr3_aa: CASSPSGDRADTQYF
clone_size: once; v_call: TRBV7-3; cdr3_aa: CASSSLGWGGRYAVF
clone_size: many; v_call: TRBV28; cdr3_aa: CASSFSGLGANTGELFF
clone_size: NA; v_call: TRBV20-1; cdr3_aa: CSATNAGGVGDERFF
clone_size: once; v_call: TRBV5-4; cdr3_aa: CASSPTQYNEQFF
clone_size: once; v_call: TRBV7-6; cdr3_aa: CASSLGSRDGIWNTEAFF
clone_size: NA; v_call: TRBV14; cdr3_aa: CASQVDSYEQYF
clone_size: NA; v_call: TRBV29-1; cdr3_aa: CSVRTSAANTGELFF